Included here is one TCR beta chain sequence, with context. Antigen specificity is unknown. The entry originates in a study of immune evolution from preneoplasia to lung adenocarcinoma. Across the study: HLA loss of heterozygosity: 6% to 7.5% AIS, under 19% MIA, around 35% ADC, none AAH.

Resections took place in Japan or China from about 2014 to 2017. Sequenced by immunoSEQ multiplex PCR; TCRdb stores in-frame clones only, minus some. The sample contains about 26,000 clones, approximately 69% of which appear only once. CDR3 size: 12 residues. Germline V gene lookup returns CDR1 MNHNS and CDR2 SASEGT. Trimming left V 1 base short and J 11 bases short, with 11 bases between. Study findings and constraints: Top clone frequencies peaked in normal lung, apparently declining through invasive adenocarcinoma. Compared with EGFR-mutant or double wild-type lesions, KRAS-mutant nodules were more clonal.

The rearrangement joins TRBV6-1 to TRBJ1-1; D not certain. This clonotype was sampled from a person in their sixties with invasive lung adenocarcinoma. Some clones in this sample may be carry-over from other donors' samples. The material sequenced was FFPE invasive lung adenocarcinoma tissue. CDR3 sequence reads: CASSEVSVAAFF. CDR3 bases: TGTGCCAGCAGTGAAGTATCGGTCGCCGCTTTCTTT.